These T cell receptor beta chains were read from a single sample in a study of Graves' ophthalmopathy and Graves' hyperthyroidism. Via MiXCR, TCRdb re-called the multiplex PCR reads, giving one row per CDR3 protein. Here the sample spans 150,000 or so distinct CDR3 sequences, roughly two fifths being singletons. The material sequenced was peripheral blood. The receptors stem from a man younger than 40 with Graves' ophthalmopathy. Each CDR3 is given with its conserved first and last residue. The D gene is left open where the match is weak. A clone size is listed for some rows: how often the clone was seen (once, few, many), or a class if it is expanded.

D gene	clone size	V gene	J gene	CDR3 protein	CDR3 DNA
TRBD1	many	TRBV5-1	TRBJ1-1	CASYLGGLKNTEAFF	TGCGCCAGCTACCTAGGGGGCCTGAAGAACACTGAAGCTTTCTTT
NA	NA	TRBV19	TRBJ2-6	CASSIAAGANVLTF	TGTGCCAGTAGTATTGCGGCTGGGGCCAACGTCCTGACTTTC
NA	once	TRBV7-2	TRBJ2-5	CASSLAGQPHQTQYF	TGTGCCAGCAGCTTAGCAGGACAGCCCCACCAGACCCAGTACTTC
NA	many	TRBV12-3/TRBV12-4	TRBJ1-5	CASRAQMNQPQHF	TGTGCCAGCAGAGCGCAGATGAATCAGCCCCAGCATTTT
TRBD2	many	TRBV7-8	TRBJ2-5	CASSSPLGLAVTGSETQYF	TGTGCCAGCAGCTCCCCGCTCGGGCTAGCGGTTACGGGGAGTGAGACCCAGTACTTC
NA	NA	TRBV19	TRBJ1-5	CASSIVSGNQPQHF	TGTGCCAGTAGTATAGTTAGTGGGAATCAGCCCCAGCATTTT
NA	many	TRBV3-1	TRBJ1-2	CASSQGRASNYGYTF	TGTGCCAGCAGCCAAGGGAGGGCTTCTAACTATGGCTACACCTTC
NA	NA	TRBV12-5	TRBJ2-5	CASADHDGLRPTQYF	TGTGCTAGTGCCGACCATGACGGTCTCCGCCCGACCCAGTACTTC
NA	NA	TRBV28	TRBJ1-5	CASMSGNQPQHF	TGTGCCAGCATGTCGGGGAATCAGCCCCAGCATTTT
NA	few	TRBV11-2	TRBJ1-1	CASSLAVNTEAFF	TGTGCCAGCAGCTTAGCGGTTAACACTGAAGCTTTCTTT
TRBD2	many	TRBV28	TRBJ2-7	CASSSFREGSYEQYF	TGTGCCAGCAGTTCCTTCCGGGAGGGGTCCTACGAGCAGTACTTC
NA	NA	TRBV7-2	TRBJ2-5	CASGQSVQETQYF	TGTGCCAGCGGGCAGTCGGTGCAAGAGACCCAGTACTTC
TRBD1	many	TRBV10-3	TRBJ1-2	CAIREGARDYGYTF	TGTGCCATCAGAGAGGGGGCGCGGGACTATGGCTACACCTTC
NA	many	TRBV20-1	TRBJ2-7	CSARATGFSSYEQYF	TGCAGTGCTAGAGCAACAGGGTTCAGCTCCTACGAGCAGTACTTC